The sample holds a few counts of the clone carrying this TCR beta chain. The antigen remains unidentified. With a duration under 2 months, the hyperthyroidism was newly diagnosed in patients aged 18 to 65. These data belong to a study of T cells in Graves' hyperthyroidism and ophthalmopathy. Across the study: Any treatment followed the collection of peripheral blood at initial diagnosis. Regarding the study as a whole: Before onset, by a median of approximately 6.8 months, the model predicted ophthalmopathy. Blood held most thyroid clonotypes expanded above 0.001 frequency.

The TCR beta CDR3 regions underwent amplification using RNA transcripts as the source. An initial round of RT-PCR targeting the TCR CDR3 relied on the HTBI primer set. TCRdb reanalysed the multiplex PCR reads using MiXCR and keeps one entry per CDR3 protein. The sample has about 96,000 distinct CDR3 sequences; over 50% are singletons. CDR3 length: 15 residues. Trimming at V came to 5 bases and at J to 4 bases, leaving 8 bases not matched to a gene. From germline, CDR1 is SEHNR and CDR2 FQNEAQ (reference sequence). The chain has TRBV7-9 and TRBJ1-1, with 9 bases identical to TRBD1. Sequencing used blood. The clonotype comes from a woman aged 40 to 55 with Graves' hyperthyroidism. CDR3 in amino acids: CASSHSGTGFTEAFF. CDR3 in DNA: TGTGCCAGCAGCCACTCCGGGACAGGGTTCACTGAAGCTTTCTTT. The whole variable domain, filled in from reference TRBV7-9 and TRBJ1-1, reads DTGVSQNPRHKITKRGQNVTFRCDPISEHNRLYWYRQTLGQGPEFLTYFQNEAQLEKSRLLSDRFSAERPKGSFSTLEIQRTEQGDSAMYLCASSHSGTGFTEAFFGQGTRLTVV.